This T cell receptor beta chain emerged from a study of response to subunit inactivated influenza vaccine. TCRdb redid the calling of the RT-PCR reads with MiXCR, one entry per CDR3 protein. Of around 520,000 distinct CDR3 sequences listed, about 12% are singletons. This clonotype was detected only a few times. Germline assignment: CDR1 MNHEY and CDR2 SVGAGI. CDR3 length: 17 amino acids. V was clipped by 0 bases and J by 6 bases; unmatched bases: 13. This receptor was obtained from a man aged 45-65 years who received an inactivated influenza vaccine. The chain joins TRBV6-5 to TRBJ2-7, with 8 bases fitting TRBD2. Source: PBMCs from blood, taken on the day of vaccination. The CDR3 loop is CASSYSIRGGLNGEQYF. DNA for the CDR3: TGTGCCAGCAGTTACTCGATACGGGGGGGCCTTAATGGCGAGCAGTACTTC.